The rows below give T cell receptor beta chains drawn from one sample of a study of cytomegalovirus exposure and HLA in healthy donors. Measured with immunoSEQ multiplex PCR; TCRdb has only the in-frame clones, and not every one. The table records around 150,000 clones, about 82% of them present only once. The sample taken for sequencing was PBMCs. The receptors originated from a woman aged 40 to 50 in good health and CMV-seropositive. CDR3s include the opening cysteine and the closing phenylalanine or tryptophan. A D gene is named only where the DNA matches it firmly. Some rows have no size entry. The others give once, few or many, or a class for an expanded clone.

>TRBD1|-|TRBV6-6|TRBJ1-2
TGTGCCAGCAGCGACCCGGGACAGGGGGCGCGGCATGGCTACACCTTC
CASSDPGQGARHGYTF
>-|few|TRBV18|TRBJ1-1
TGTGCCAGCTCACCTACGACAGCGAACACTGAAGCTTTCTTT
CASSPTTANTEAFF
>TRBD1|-|TRBV29-1|TRBJ1-2
TGCAGCGTTGATCGAGACAGGGGGCGCCGGTTTTTGGACTATGGCTACACCTTC
CSVDRDRGRRFLDYGYTF
>TRBD2|-|TRBV6-5|TRBJ2-3
TGTGCCAGCAGTTACCTTCGGGGGGGCGGCGCAGATACGCAGTATTTT
CASSYLRGGGADTQYF
>-|-|TRBV7-8|TRBJ2-5
TGTGCCAGCAGCTCCGGACACTGGTACCAAGAGACCCAGTACTTC
CASSSGHWYQETQYF
>-|-|TRBV7-2|TRBJ1-3
TGTGCCAGCAGCTTAAAGGGGGGGCCTGGCTCTGGAAACACCATATATTTT
CASSLKGGPGSGNTIYF
>TRBD2|-|TRBV30|TRBJ2-3
TGTGCCTTACAGCGGGGGATCACAGATACGCAGTATTTT
CALQRGITDTQYF
>TRBD1|once|TRBV25-1|TRBJ2-5
TGTGCCAGTCCACAGGGGGCCCAAGAGACCCAGTACTTC
CASPQGAQETQYF
>TRBD2|few|TRBV6-4|TRBJ2-1
TGTGCCAGCAGTGACTCGAGCGGGGGCCATCAGGAGCAGTTCTTC
CASSDSSGGHQEQFF
>TRBD1|-|TRBV5-4|TRBJ2-5
TGTGCCAGCAGCTTTGAGGGACAGGGAAAAGAGACCCAGTACTTC
CASSFEGQGKETQYF
>-|-|TRBV5-1|TRBJ2-7
TGCGCCAGCAGAGAGGACACTTCCTACGAGCAGTACTTC
CASREDTSYEQYF
>TRBD1|-|TRBV5-6|TRBJ1-3
TGTGCCAGCAGCTTGGCCGTCCAGGGGGCAGTAAACACCATATATTTT
CASSLAVQGAVNTIYF
>-|few|TRBV4-2|TRBJ2-7
TGTGCCAGCAGCCAAGATATCGGGGGTTCCTACGAGCAGTACTTC
CASSQDIGGSYEQYF